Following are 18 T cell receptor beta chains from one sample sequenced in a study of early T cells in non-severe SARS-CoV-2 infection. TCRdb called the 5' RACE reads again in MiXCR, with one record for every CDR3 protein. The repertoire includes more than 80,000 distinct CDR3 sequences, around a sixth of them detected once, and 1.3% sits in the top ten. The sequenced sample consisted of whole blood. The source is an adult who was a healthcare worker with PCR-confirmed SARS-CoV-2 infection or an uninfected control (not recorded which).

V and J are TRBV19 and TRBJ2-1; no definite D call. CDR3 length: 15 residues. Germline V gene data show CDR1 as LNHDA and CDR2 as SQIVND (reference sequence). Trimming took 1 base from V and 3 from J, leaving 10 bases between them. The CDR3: CASSIGQRFYNEQFF. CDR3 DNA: TGTGCCAGTAGTATAGGTCAGCGATTCTACAATGAGCAGTTCTTC.

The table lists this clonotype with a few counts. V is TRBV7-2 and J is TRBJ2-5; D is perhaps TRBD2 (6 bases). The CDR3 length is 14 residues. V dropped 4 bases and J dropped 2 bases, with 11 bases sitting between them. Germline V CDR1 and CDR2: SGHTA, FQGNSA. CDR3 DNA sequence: TGTGCCAGCAGCTCAACCGGGACTCAAGAGACCCAGTACTTC. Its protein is CASSSTGTQETQYF. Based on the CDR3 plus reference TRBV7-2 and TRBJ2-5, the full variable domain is GAGVSQSPSNKVTEKGKDVELRCDPISGHTALYWYRQSLGQGLEFLIYFQGNSAPDKSGLPSDRFSAERTGGSVSTLTIQRTQQEDSAVYLCASSSTGTQETQYFGPGTRLLVL.

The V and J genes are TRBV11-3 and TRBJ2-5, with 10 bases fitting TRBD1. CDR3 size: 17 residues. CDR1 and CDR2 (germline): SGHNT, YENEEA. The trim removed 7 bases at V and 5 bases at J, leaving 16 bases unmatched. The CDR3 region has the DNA TGTGCCAGCATGGGGCTCTACGACAGGGGGCCTGTGGAGACCCAGTACTTC. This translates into CASMGLYDRGPVETQYF.

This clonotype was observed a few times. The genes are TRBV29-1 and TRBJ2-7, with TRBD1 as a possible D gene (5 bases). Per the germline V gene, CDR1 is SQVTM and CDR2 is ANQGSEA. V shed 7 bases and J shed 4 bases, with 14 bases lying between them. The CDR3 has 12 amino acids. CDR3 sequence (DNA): TGCAGCGCCGGACATCATAGTTACGAGCAGTACTTC. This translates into CSAGHHSYEQYF.

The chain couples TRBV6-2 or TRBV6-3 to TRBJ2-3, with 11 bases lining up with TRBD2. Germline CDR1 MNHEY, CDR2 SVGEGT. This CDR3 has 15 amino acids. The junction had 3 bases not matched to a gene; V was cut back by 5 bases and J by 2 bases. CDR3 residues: CASSTTSGTTDTQYF. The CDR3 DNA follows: TGTGCCAGCAGTACGACTAGCGGGACCACAGATACGCAGTATTTT.

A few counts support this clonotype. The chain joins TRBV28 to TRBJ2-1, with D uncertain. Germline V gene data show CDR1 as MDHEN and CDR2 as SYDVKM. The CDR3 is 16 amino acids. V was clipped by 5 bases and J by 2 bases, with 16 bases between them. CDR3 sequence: CASSTKHYTTYNEQFF. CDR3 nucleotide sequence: TGTGCCAGCAGTACAAAGCACTATACCACCTACAATGAGCAGTTCTTC. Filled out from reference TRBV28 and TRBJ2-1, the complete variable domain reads DVKVTQSSRYLVKRTGEKVFLECVQDMDHENMFWYRQDPGLGLRLIYFSYDVKMKEKGDIPEGYSVSREKKERFSLILESASTNQTSMYLCASSTKHYTTYNEQFFGPGTRLTVL.

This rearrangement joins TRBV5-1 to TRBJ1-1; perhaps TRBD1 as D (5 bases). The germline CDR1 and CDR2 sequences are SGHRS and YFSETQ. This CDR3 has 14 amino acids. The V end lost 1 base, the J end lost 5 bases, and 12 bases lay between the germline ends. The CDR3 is CASSLNSGHTEAFF. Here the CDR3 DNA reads TGCGCCAGCAGCTTGAATTCAGGGCATACTGAAGCTTTCTTT.

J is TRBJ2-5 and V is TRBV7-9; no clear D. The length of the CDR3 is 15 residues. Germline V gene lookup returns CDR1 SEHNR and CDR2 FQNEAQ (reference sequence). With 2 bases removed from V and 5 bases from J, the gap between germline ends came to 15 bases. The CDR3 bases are TGTGCCAGCAGCTTACTCCGTCCCGACGGGGAGACCCAGTACTTC. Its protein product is CASSLLRPDGETQYF.

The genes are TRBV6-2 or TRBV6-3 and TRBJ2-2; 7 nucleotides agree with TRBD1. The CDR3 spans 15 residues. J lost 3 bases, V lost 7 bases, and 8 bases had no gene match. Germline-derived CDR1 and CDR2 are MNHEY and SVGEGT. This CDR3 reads CASIGTAYYTGELFF. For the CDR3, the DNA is TGTGCCAGCATCGGGACAGCCTATTACACCGGGGAGCTGTTTTTT.

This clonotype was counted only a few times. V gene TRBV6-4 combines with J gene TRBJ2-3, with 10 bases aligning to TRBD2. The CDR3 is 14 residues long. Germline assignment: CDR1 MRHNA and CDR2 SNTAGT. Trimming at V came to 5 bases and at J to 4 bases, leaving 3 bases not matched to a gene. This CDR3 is CASSTSGGADTQYF. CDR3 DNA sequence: TGTGCCAGCAGTACGAGCGGGGGGGCAGATACGCAGTATTTT.

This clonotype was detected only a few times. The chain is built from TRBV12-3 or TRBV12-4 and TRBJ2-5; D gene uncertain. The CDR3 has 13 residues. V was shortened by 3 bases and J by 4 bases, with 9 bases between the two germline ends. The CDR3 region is CASSFRRRETQYF. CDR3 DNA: TGTGCCAGCAGTTTCCGGCGAAGAGAGACCCAGTACTTC.

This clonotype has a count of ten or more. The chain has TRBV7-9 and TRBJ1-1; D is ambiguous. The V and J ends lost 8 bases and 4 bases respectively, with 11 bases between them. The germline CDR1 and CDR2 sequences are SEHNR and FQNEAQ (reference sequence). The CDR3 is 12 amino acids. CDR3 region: CASSGPATEAFF. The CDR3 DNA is TGTGCCAGCTCCGGTCCGGCCACTGAAGCTTTCTTT. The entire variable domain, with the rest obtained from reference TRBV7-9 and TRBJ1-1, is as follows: DTGVSQNPRHKITKRGQNVTFRCDPISEHNRLYWYRQTLGQGPEFLTYFQNEAQLEKSRLLSDRFSAERPKGSFSTLEIQRTEQGDSAMYLCASSGPATEAFFGQGTRLTVV.

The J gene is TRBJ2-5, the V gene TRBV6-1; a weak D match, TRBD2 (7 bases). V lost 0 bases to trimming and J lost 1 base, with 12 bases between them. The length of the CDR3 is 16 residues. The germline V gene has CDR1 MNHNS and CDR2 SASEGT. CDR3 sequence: CASSEAVGGAQETQYF. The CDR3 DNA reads TGTGCCAGCAGTGAAGCGGTGGGGGGGGCCCAAGAGACCCAGTACTTC.

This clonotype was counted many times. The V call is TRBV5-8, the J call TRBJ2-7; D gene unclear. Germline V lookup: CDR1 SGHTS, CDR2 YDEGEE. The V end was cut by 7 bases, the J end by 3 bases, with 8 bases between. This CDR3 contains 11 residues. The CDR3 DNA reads TGTGCCAGCCGCCTTGTCTACGAGCAGTACTTC. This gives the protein CASRLVYEQYF.

CDR3 residues: CASSLKPPTRGSYNSPLHF. The CDR3 nucleotides are TGTGCCAGCAGTTTAAAGCCTCCAACGAGGGGCTCCTATAATTCACCCCTCCACTTT. V and J are TRBV27 and TRBJ1-6; weak D call: TRBD1 (5 bases). The CDR3 length is 19 residues. Germline CDR1 is MNHEY and CDR2 is SMNVEV (reference sequence). The V end lost 2 bases, the J end lost 0 bases, and 17 bases lay between the germline ends.

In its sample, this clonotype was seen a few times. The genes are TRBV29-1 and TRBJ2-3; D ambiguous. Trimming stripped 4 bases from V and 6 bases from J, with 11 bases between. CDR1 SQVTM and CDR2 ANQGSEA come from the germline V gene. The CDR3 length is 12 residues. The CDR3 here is CSVAGVADTQYF. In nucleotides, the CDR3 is TGCAGCGTTGCCGGTGTCGCGGATACGCAGTATTTT.

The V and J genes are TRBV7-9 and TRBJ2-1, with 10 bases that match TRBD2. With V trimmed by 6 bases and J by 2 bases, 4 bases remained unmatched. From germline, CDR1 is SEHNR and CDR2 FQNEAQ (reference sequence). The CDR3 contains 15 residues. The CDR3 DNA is TGTGCCAGCAGACCCAGCGGGGGGGCCTACAATGAGCAGTTCTTC. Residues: CASRPSGGAYNEQFF. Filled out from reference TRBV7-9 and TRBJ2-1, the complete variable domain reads DTGVSQNPRHKITKRGQNVTFRCDPISEHNRLYWYRQTLGQGPEFLTYFQNEAQLEKSRLLSDRFSAERPKGSFSTLEIQRTEQGDSAMYLCASRPSGGAYNEQFFGPGTRLTVL.

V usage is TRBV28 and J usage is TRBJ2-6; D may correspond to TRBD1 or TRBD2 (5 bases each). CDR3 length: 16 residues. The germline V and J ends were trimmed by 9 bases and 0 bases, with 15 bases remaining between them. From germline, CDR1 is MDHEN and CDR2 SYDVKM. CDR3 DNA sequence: TGTGCCAGTGGGATTGGGACCTACTCTGGGGCCAACGTCCTGACTTTC. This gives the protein CASGIGTYSGANVLTF.